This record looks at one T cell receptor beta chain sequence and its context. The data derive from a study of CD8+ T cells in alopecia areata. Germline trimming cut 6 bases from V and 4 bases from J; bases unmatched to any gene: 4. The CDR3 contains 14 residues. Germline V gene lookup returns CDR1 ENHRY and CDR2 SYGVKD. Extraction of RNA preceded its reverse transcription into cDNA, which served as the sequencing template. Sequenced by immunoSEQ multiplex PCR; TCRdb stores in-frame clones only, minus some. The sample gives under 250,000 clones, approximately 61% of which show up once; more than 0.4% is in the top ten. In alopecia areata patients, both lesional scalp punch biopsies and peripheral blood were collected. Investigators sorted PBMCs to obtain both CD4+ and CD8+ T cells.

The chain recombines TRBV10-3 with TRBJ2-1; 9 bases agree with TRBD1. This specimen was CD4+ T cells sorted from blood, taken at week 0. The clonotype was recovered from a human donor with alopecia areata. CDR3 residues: CAIRGDREYNEQFF. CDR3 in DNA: TGTGCCATCAGGGGGGACAGGGAGTACAATGAGCAGTTCTTC.